This T cell receptor beta chain derives from a study of T cells in tuberculosis. Background on the study: T cells were selected with CD1B tetramers loaded with glucose monomycolate.

Produced via immunoSEQ multiplex PCR; TCRdb's table is partial and in-frame only. Of nearly 60,000 clones listed, nearly 90% were seen once; the top ten hold just over 20%. After thawing and overnight rest, PBMC were stained with GMM-loaded CD1B tetramer, viability dye and anti-CD3 for sorting. C32 glucose monomycolate from Rhodococcus equi was loaded onto the CD1B tetramers. Before cryopreservation, the sorted PBMC lost their CD14-expressing monocytes. The material sequenced was CD1b-GMM tetramer-negative cells sorted from PBMCs. The TCR comes from an adult woman with latent tuberculosis.

The CDR3 DNA sequence: TGCGCCAGCAGCCAAGATTTGGGGGGAGCGGGAGAGCAGTACTTC. Translating it yields CASSQDLGGAGEQYF. This sequence joins TRBV4-3 and TRBJ2-7; 7 bases align to TRBD2. V lost 0 bases, J lost 7 bases, and 9 bases stayed unmatched. The V gene's germline CDR1 is LGHNA and CDR2 YSLEER. The CDR3 consists of 15 residues.